These 22 T cell receptor beta chains share one sample of origin, sequenced in a study of human T cells and chemical hapten exposure (dated by TCRdb to about 2021). The time point label for this specimen denotes: patch test 2, 6 weeks after DPC sensitization. Sample treatment or condition, as interpreted from the label and publication: therapeutic diphenylcyclopropenone sensitization with weekly scalp DPC. The library was built by means of RACE. TCRdb shows the sequencer as NextSeq 500. TCRdb itself trimmed the public reads at Q25 with fastp, ran MiXCR and retained productive beta chains. Here each entry gathers all rows of one CDR3 protein and keeps the most common genes and DNA. The sample contains roughly 40,000 distinct CDR3 sequences, 8% to 9% of them found a single time. The ten largest clones capture 15% of the sample. Sequenced here: whole blood, sampled in connection with sensitization to the hapten diphenylcyclopropenone (DPC). The origin of the receptors is a woman between 40 and 55 years old with alopecia areata. Some clones in this sample may be carry-over from other donors' samples.

In this sample, this clonotype turned up a few times. In DNA, the CDR3 is TGCAGCGCCAGGGACAGGGGGCGCACAGATACGCAGTATTTT. Its translation: CSARDRGRTDTQYF. The V and J genes are TRBV29-1 and TRBJ2-3; 12 bases are a match to TRBD1. CDR1 SQVTM and CDR2 ANQGSEA come from the germline V gene. This CDR3 contains 14 residues. J lost 1 base, V lost 7 bases, and 3 bases had no gene match.

This clonotype was found once. V gene TRBV27 combines with J gene TRBJ1-2, with 10 positions matching TRBD1. Trimming removed 0 bases from V and 8 bases from J; junction bases left unmatched: 9. Germline assignment: CDR1 MNHEY and CDR2 SMNVEV (reference sequence). The CDR3 is 16 residues long. DNA for the CDR3: TGTGCCAGCAGTTTATCTCTGAGACAGGGGGCAAGAGGCTACACCTTC. Amino acids: CASSLSLRQGARGYTF.

This clonotype has at least ten counts. The chain employs TRBV20-1 and TRBJ2-7; 9 nucleotides line up with TRBD1. CDR1 and CDR2 from the germline V gene are DFQATT and SNEGSKA (reference sequence). The trim removed 7 bases at V and 6 bases at J, leaving 10 bases unmatched. The CDR3 has 13 residues. DNA of the CDR3: TGCAGTGTACCGGACAGGGGACCCCCCGAGCAGTACTTC. It translates to CSVPDRGPPEQYF.

This clonotype was seen more than once but under ten times. V is TRBV9 and J is TRBJ2-7, with 8 bases that match TRBD2. The CDR3 extends over 14 amino acids. Trimming cost V 0 bases and J 3 bases; bases outside gene matches: 2. Germline loops: CDR1 SGDLS, CDR2 YYNGEE. In DNA form, the CDR3 reads TGTGCCAGCAGCGTAGAAGCGGGGGTCTACGAGCAGTACTTC. It encodes CASSVEAGVYEQYF.

This clonotype was counted ten times or more. This chain uses TRBV3-1 with TRBJ2-1, with a possible D match to TRBD1 (6 bases). V lost 4 bases and J 0 bases, leaving 10 bases between the germline ends. Germline CDR1 is LGHDT and CDR2 is YNNKEL (reference sequence). CDR3 length: 15 residues. CDR3 sequence reads: CASSPRDNSYNEQFF. In DNA form, the CDR3 reads TGTGCCAGCAGCCCCCGGGACAACTCCTACAATGAGCAGTTCTTC.

This sequence joins TRBV9 and TRBJ1-4; no definite D call. The CDR3 covers 15 residues. The V gene's germline CDR1 is SGDLS and CDR2 YYNGEE. Trimming cost V 4 bases and J 5 bases, with 15 bases left between them. CDR3 DNA: TGTGCCAGCAGCCCCCCCGGGCGAGGAAATGAAAAACTGTTTTTT. Amino acid sequence: CASSPPGRGNEKLFF.

The chain is built from TRBV12-3 or TRBV12-4 and TRBJ1-4; D unclear. The CDR3 spans 13 residues. Trimming shortened V by 8 bases and J by 2 bases, and 9 bases separated the two germline ends. The CDR3 DNA is TGTGCCAGCGGGGTGACTACTAATGAAAAACTGTTTTTT. Translated, it gives CASGVTTNEKLFF.

This clonotype turned up a few times. A much larger clone sits a single nucleotide away, making a read error possible. The CDR3 DNA follows: TGTGCCAGCAGCTTCGGGGATACGCAGTATTTT. Its protein is CASSFGDTQYF. The J gene is TRBJ2-3, the V gene TRBV7-6, with no clear D. Looked up from germline, CDR1 is SGHVS and CDR2 is FNYEAQ. CDR3 length: 11 amino acids. The V end was cut by 3 bases, the J end by 6 bases, with 4 bases between.

There are many counts of this clonotype. This chain joins TRBV29-1 and TRBJ1-1; unclear D gene. The CDR3 is 13 amino acids. CDR1 and CDR2 from the germline V gene are SQVTM and ANQGSEA. V lost 2 bases to trimming and J lost 0 bases, with 7 bases between them. CDR3 amino acids: CSVETGVNTEAFF. In DNA form, the CDR3 reads TGCAGCGTTGAAACTGGAGTGAACACTGAAGCTTTCTTT.

The J gene is TRBJ1-5, the V gene TRBV7-8, with 8 bases fitting TRBD1. Germline V gives CDR1 SGHVS, CDR2 FQNEAQ. The CDR3 has 14 residues. With 5 bases clipped from V and 7 bases from J, the junction kept 7 bases outside the gene matches. CDR3 region: CASSPDRGYQPQHF. CDR3 sequence (DNA): TGTGCCAGCAGCCCAGACAGGGGTTACCAGCCCCAGCATTTT.

This clonotype was counted many times. The chain carries TRBV29-1 and TRBJ2-2, with 8 bases matching TRBD2. The CDR3 is 16 residues long. The ends lost 4 bases at V and 0 bases at J; junction bases unmatched: 7. CDR1 is SQVTM, CDR2 ANQGSEA, per germline. In DNA, the CDR3 is TGCAGCGTTGTTTTCGGGGGGGCCCCGAACACCGGGGAGCTGTTTTTT. Translation: CSVVFGGAPNTGELFF.

This clonotype was seen many times. The rearrangement uses TRBV3-1 and TRBJ1-1; TRBD1 aligns across 10 bases. Germline CDR1 and CDR2: LGHDT and YNNKEL (reference sequence). J gave up 5 bases and V 3 bases, and 6 bases lay outside the gene matches. The CDR3 consists of 15 residues. CDR3 residues: CASSQTDRGQTEAFF. For the CDR3, the DNA is TGTGCCAGCAGCCAGACCGACAGGGGGCAAACTGAAGCTTTCTTT.

This clonotype showed up just a few times. This rearrangement joins TRBV9 to TRBJ2-6; D is unclear. From germline, CDR1 is SGDLS and CDR2 YYNGEE. Trimming pared 0 bases from V and 1 base from J, leaving 2 bases between. This CDR3 spans 14 amino acids. This CDR3 is CASSVGSGANVLTF. The CDR3 nucleotides are TGTGCCAGCAGCGTAGGTTCTGGGGCCAACGTCCTGACTTTC. The whole variable domain, remainder taken from reference TRBV9 and TRBJ2-6, is DSGVTQTPKHLITATGQRVTLRCSPRSGDLSVYWYQQSLDQGLQFLIQYYNGEERAKGNILERFSAQQFPDLHSELNLSSLELGDSALYFCASSVGSGANVLTFGAGSRLTVL.

In this sample, this clonotype turned up many times. CDR3 in DNA: TGTGCCAGCAGTTGGACAGGGGGTCACACTGAAGCTTTCTTT. Translated: CASSWTGGHTEAFF. This chain uses TRBV12-3 or TRBV12-4 with TRBJ1-1, with 10 bases that match TRBD1. The V gene end was trimmed by 4 bases and the J gene end by 3 bases; junction bases not matched to a gene: 2. The CDR3 consists of 14 residues.

This clonotype was seen a handful of times. The chain recombines TRBV7-3 with TRBJ2-1, with D unresolved. CDR1 is SGHTA and CDR2 is FQGTGA in the germline V gene. V was cut by 1 base and J by 7 bases, with 8 bases left in between. CDR3 size: 13 residues. CDR3 in amino acids: CASSLKWGNEQFF. The DNA of the CDR3 is TGTGCCAGCAGCTTAAAATGGGGAAATGAGCAGTTCTTC. Based on the CDR3 plus reference TRBV7-3 and TRBJ2-1, the full variable domain is GAGVSQTPSNKVTEKGKYVELRCDPISGHTALYWYRQSLGQGPEFLIYFQGTGAADDSGLPNDRFFAVRPEGSVSTLKIQRTERGDSAVYLCASSLKWGNEQFFGPGTRLTVL.

This clonotype was recorded at least ten times. This rearrangement joins TRBV20-1 to TRBJ2-2; D is possibly TRBD2 (5 bases). Trimming took off 2 bases at V and 8 bases at J, with 15 bases between the two ends. CDR1 is DFQATT, CDR2 SNEGSKA, per germline (reference sequence). The CDR3 runs 14 residues. The CDR3 DNA reads TGCAGTGCTAGAAATGGACTGCGAGTAGGGGAGCTGTTTTTT. Amino acids: CSARNGLRVGELFF.

This clonotype was seen a few times. The chain joins TRBV12-3 or TRBV12-4 to TRBJ2-5; D ambiguous. The CDR3 totals 12 residues. V shed 6 bases and J shed 7 bases, with 12 bases lying between them. CDR3 sequence reads: CASSQFLATQYF. The CDR3 DNA follows: TGTGCCAGCAGCCAATTCTTGGCGACCCAGTACTTC.

This clonotype was counted ten times or more. The chain employs TRBV4-3 and TRBJ1-6; TRBD1 is a possible D gene (6 bases). The V end lost 0 bases, the J end lost 8 bases, and 11 bases lay between the germline ends. Per the germline V gene, CDR1 is LGHNA and CDR2 is YSLEER. The CDR3 is 15 amino acids. The CDR3 spells CASSQDLTGYSPLHF. The CDR3 nucleotides read TGCGCCAGCAGCCAAGATCTAACAGGGTATTCACCCCTCCACTTT.

This clonotype has at least ten counts. This chain links TRBV18 with TRBJ2-5; TRBD1 matches 8 bases. From germline, CDR1 is KGHSH and CDR2 LQKENI. Unmatched junction bases numbered 1, after V lost 2 bases and J lost 5 bases. CDR3 length equals 13 residues. The chain's CDR3 is CASSPAGGETQYF. The CDR3 DNA reads TGTGCCAGCTCACCAGCAGGGGGCGAGACCCAGTACTTC.

This clonotype showed up just a few times. This rearrangement joins TRBV12-3 or TRBV12-4 to TRBJ2-3; D remains unclear. The CDR3 extends over 12 amino acids. The V end was cut by 5 bases, the J end by 7 bases, with 10 bases between. The CDR3 sequence is CASSQSRNTQYF. CDR3 coding DNA: TGTGCCAGCAGTCAATCTAGAAATACGCAGTATTTT.

This clonotype was recorded at least ten times. This chain uses TRBV27 with TRBJ2-1; TRBD2 aligns across 11 bases. In germline, CDR1 is MNHEY, CDR2 SMNVEV (reference sequence). CDR3 size: 14 residues. The V segment lost 7 bases and the J segment 10 bases; nucleotides outside the gene matches: 9. This CDR3 is CASTLAGVSGEQFF. CDR3 coding DNA: TGTGCCAGCACACTAGCGGGGGTATCAGGGGAGCAGTTCTTC.

This clonotype was seen many times. This chain connects TRBV5-1 to TRBJ2-1; no reliable D call. The CDR3 extends over 12 amino acids. V lost 4 bases and J lost 6, with 8 bases in between. Per germline, CDR1 SGHRS and CDR2 YFSETQ. CDR3 amino acids: CASSLTPNEQFF. CDR3 sequence (DNA): TGCGCCAGCAGCCTGACCCCCAATGAGCAGTTCTTC.